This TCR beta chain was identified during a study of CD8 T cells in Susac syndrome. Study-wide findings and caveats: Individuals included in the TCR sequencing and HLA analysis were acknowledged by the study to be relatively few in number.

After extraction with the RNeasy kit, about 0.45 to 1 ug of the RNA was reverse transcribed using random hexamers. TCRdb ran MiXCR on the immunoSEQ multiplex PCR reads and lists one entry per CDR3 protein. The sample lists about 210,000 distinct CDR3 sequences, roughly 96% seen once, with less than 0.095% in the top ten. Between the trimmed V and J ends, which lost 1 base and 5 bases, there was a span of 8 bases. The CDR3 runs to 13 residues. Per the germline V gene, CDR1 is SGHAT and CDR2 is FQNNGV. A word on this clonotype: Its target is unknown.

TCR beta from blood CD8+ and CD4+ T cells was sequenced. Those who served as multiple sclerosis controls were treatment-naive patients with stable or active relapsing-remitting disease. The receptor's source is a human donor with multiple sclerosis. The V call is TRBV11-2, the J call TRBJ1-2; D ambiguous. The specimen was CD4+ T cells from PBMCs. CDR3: CASSLGRQYGYTF. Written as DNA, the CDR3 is TGTGCCAGCAGCTTAGGGCGGCAGTATGGCTACACCTTC.